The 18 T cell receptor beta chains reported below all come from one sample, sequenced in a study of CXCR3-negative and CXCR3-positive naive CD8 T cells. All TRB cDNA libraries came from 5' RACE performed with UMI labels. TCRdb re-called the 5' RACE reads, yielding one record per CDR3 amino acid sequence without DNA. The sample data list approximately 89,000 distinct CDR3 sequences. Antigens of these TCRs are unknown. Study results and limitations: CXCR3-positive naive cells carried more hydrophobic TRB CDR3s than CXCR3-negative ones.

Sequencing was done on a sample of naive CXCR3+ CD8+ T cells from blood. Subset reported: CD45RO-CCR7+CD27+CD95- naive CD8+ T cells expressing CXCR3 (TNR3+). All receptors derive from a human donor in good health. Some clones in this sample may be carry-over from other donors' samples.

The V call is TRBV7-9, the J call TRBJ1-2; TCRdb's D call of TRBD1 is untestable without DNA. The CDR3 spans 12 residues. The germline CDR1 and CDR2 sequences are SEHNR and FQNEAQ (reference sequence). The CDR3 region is CASSLGRARYTF. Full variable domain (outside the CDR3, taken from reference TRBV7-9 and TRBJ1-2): DTGVSQNPRHKITKRGQNVTFRCDPISEHNRLYWYRQTLGQGPEFLTYFQNEAQLEKSRLLSDRFSAERPKGSFSTLEIQRTEQGDSAMYLCASSLGRARYTFGSGTRLTVV.

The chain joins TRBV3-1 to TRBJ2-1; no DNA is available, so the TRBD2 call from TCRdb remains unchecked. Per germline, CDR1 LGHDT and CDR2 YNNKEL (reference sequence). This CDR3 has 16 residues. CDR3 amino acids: CASSHATSGVYNEQFF.

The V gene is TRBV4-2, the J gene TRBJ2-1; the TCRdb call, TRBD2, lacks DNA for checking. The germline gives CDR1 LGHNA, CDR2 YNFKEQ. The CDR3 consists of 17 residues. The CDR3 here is CASSQERGSGRRGEQFF.

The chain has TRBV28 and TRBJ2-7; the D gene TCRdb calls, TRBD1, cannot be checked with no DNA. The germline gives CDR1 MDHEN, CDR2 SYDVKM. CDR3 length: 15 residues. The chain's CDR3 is CASSLDRETYAEQYF.

This CDR3 is CASSLEGNDNEQFF. The rearrangement links TRBV12-3 or TRBV12-4 to TRBJ2-1; with no DNA, the TCRdb D assignment of TRBD1 cannot be verified. The CDR3 spans 14 residues.

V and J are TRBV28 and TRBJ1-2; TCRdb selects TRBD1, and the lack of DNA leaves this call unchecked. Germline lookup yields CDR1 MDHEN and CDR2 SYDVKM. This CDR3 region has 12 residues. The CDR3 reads CASSPGHYGYTF.

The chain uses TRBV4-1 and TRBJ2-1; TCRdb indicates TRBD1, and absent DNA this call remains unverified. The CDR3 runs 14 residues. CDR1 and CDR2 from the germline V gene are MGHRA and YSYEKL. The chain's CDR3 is CASKEGGTYNEQFF.

CDR3: CASSSPPGGGLLNTGELFF. V and J are TRBV7-6 and TRBJ2-2; TCRdb gives TRBD1 as the D gene, but with no DNA this cannot be confirmed. The germline V gene encodes CDR1 SGHVS and CDR2 FNYEAQ. This CDR3 comprises 19 residues. Filled out from reference TRBV7-6 and TRBJ2-2, the complete variable domain reads GAGVSQSPRYKVTKRGQDVALRCDPISGHVSLYWYRQALGQGPEFLTYFNYEAQQDKSGLPNDRFSAERPEGSISTLTIQRTEQRDSAMYRCASSSPPGGGLLNTGELFFGEGSRLTVL.

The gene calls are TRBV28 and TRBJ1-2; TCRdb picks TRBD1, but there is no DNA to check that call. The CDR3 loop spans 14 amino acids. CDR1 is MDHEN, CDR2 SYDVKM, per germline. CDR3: CASSLGQGSYGYTF.

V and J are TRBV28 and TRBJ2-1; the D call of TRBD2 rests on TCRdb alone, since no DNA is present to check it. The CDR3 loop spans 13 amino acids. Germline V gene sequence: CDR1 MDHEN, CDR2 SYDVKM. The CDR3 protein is CASSFSGYNEQFF. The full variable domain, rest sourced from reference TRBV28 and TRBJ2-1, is DVKVTQSSRYLVKRTGEKVFLECVQDMDHENMFWYRQDPGLGLRLIYFSYDVKMKEKGDIPEGYSVSREKKERFSLILESASTNQTSMYLCASSFSGYNEQFFGPGTRLTVL.

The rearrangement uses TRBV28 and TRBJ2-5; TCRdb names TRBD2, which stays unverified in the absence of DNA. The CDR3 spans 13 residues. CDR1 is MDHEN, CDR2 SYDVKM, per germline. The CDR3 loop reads CASSPLRAETQYF.

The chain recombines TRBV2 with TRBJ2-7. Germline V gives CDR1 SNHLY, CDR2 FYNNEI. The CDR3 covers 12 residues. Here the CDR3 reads CASSENGYEQYF.

CDR3 residues: CSVESPRDRVGQYF. V and J are TRBV29-1 and TRBJ2-4; the TRBD1 assignment by TCRdb is unverifiable without DNA. This CDR3 contains 14 residues. Germline V gives CDR1 SQVTM, CDR2 ANQGSEA.

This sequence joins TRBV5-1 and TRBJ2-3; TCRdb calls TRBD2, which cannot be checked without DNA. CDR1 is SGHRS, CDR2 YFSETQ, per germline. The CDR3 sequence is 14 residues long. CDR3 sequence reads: CASMPGISRVTQYF.

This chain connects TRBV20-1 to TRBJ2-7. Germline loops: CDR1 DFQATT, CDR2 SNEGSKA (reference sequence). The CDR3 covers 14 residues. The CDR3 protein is CSASLHGGTYEQYF.

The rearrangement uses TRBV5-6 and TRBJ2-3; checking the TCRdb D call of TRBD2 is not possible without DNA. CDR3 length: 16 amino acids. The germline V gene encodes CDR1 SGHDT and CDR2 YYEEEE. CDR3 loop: CASSLALGPFQDTQYF.

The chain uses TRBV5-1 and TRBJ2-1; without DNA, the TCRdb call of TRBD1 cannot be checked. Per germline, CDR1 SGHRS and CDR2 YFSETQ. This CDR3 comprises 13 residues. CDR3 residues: CASSETGFDEQFF.

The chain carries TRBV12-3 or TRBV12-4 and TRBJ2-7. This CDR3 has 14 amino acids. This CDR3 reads CASSLDPRSYEQYF.